Below are 3 T cell receptor beta chains sequenced from a single sample in a study of CD8 T cells in Susac syndrome. Random-hexamer reverse transcription was applied to about 0.5 to 1 ug RNA. From the immunoSEQ multiplex PCR reads, TCRdb called clonotypes with MiXCR, one entry per CDR3 protein. The table shows 200,000 or so distinct CDR3 sequences, with approximately 96% occurring only once. Sequencing used CD4+ T cells from PBMCs. These receptor sequences come from a human donor with Susac syndrome.

V is TRBV12-3 or TRBV12-4 and J is TRBJ2-1, with D perhaps matching TRBD1 (6 bases). The germline V and J ends were trimmed by 7 bases and 5 bases, with 12 bases remaining between them. This CDR3 spans 13 amino acids. The CDR3 protein is CASNPGTHNEQFF. For the CDR3, the DNA is TGTGCCAGCAACCCCGGGACACACAATGAGCAGTTCTTC.

The chain has TRBV30 and TRBJ1-5; D is ambiguous. Between the trimmed V and J ends, which lost 4 bases and 6 bases, there was a span of 10 bases. The V gene's germline CDR1 is GTSNPN and CDR2 SVGIG (reference sequence). The CDR3 is 12 residues long. CDR3 residues: CAWTLSGQPQHF. The CDR3 nucleotides read TGTGCCTGGACTCTCAGCGGTCAGCCCCAGCATTTT. The full variable domain, completed using reference TRBV30 and TRBJ1-5, is SQTIHQWPATLVQPVGSPLSLECTVEGTSNPNLYWYRQAAGRGLQLLFYSVGIGQISSEVPQNLSASRPQDRQFILSSKKLLLSDSGFYLCAWTLSGQPQHFGDGTRLSIL.

CDR3 sequence: CASSQGWGAEAFF. The CDR3 nucleotides read TGTGCCAGCAGCCAAGGGTGGGGGGCTGAAGCTTTCTTT. The V call is TRBV3-1, the J call TRBJ1-1; D is possibly TRBD1 (5 bases). V was clipped by 1 base and J by 6 bases, with 9 bases between them. The CDR3 contains 13 residues. Germline CDR1 reads LGHDT; CDR2 reads YNNKEL (reference sequence).